This passage covers 27 T cell receptor beta chains from one sample sequenced in a study of Tregs in tolerant kidney transplant recipients. Clones were read by immunoSEQ multiplex PCR, and TCRdb kept only the in-frame ones, dropping some. In the table there are some 60,000 clones, about 83% of which are singletons. Sequenced input: CD4+ T cells from blood. These receptors were collected from a human donor in good health.

The V call is TRBV7-2, the J call TRBJ2-2; 8 nucleotides line up with TRBD2. This CDR3 has 16 residues. Germline trimming cut 5 bases from V and 1 base from J; bases unmatched to any gene: 6. Germline V lookup: CDR1 SGHTA, CDR2 FQGNSA. The CDR3 region has the DNA TGTGCCAGCAGCCCTAGGACTAGCTTGAACACCGGGGAGCTGTTTTTT. It encodes CASSPRTSLNTGELFF.

In this sample, this clone turned up a few times. The CDR3: CASSSYQGNQPQHF. CDR3 nucleotide sequence: TGTGCCAGCAGCTCCTACCAGGGGAATCAGCCCCAGCATTTT. The V and J genes are TRBV7-9 and TRBJ1-5; D is possibly TRBD1 (6 bases). The CDR3 is 14 amino acids. V was clipped by 4 bases and J by 4 bases, with 11 bases between them. Germline CDR1 reads SEHNR; CDR2 reads FQNEAQ (reference sequence).

This chain links TRBV7-2 with TRBJ2-7, with 8 bases matching TRBD2. Per germline, CDR1 SGHTA and CDR2 FQGNSA. The CDR3 is made up of 13 amino acids. After removal of 5 bases from V and 2 bases from J, the junction contained 2 bases not matched to a gene. The CDR3 DNA is TGTGCCAGCAGCCGGGGGGGAGCCTACGAGCAGTACTTC. It encodes CASSRGGAYEQYF.

The genes are TRBV5-1 and TRBJ2-7; 11 positions match TRBD2. The CDR3 covers 14 residues. CDR1 and CDR2 (germline): SGHRS, YFSETQ. The V gene end was trimmed by 4 bases and the J gene end by 7 bases; junction bases not matched to a gene: 7. DNA of the CDR3: TGCGCCAGCAGCCCCACTAGCGGGAGAGAGGAGCAGTACTTC. Its protein is CASSPTSGREEQYF.

The V gene is TRBV5-6, the J gene TRBJ1-5, with 7 bases lining up with TRBD1. Looked up from germline, CDR1 is SGHDT and CDR2 is YYEEEE. The CDR3 is made up of 14 amino acids. The V gene end was trimmed by 3 bases and the J gene end by 7 bases; junction bases not matched to a gene: 7. In DNA form, the CDR3 reads TGTGCCAGCAGCTCGGGACAGCTCGGGCAGCCCCAGCATTTT. Protein sequence: CASSSGQLGQPQHF.

This rearrangement joins TRBV4-2 to TRBJ1-5, with unresolved D. The V end lost 2 bases, the J end lost 3 bases, and 11 bases lay between the germline ends. CDR1 is LGHNA, CDR2 YNFKEQ, per germline. The CDR3 consists of 15 residues. As DNA, the CDR3 is TGTGCCAGCAGCCAAAGAGGGAATCTCAATCAGCCCCAGCATTTT. Translation gives CASSQRGNLNQPQHF.

This CDR3 is CASSSLGGLPYGYTF. The CDR3 DNA sequence: TGTGCCAGCAGCTCTCTCGGTGGCCTTCCCTATGGCTACACCTTC. The rearrangement links TRBV9 to TRBJ1-2; D not certain. The CDR3 sequence is 15 residues long. Germline V gene lookup returns CDR1 SGDLS and CDR2 YYNGEE. Trimming took off 4 bases at V and 4 bases at J, with 17 bases between the two ends.

The CDR3 sequence: CASSKDRTTNLNEQFF. DNA for the CDR3: TGTGCCAGCAGCAAAGATCGGACTACGAACCTCAATGAGCAGTTCTTC. This sequence joins TRBV21-1 and TRBJ2-1; the table's D call of TRBD2 was not tested on the DNA. TRBV21-1 is given as a pseudogene. This CDR3 is 16 amino acids long.

The rearrangement links TRBV6-6 to TRBJ1-6, with D possibly TRBD1 on 6 matching bases. Germline-derived CDR1 and CDR2 are MNHNY and SVGAGI (reference sequence). With 10 bases removed from V and 7 bases from J, the gap between germline ends came to 17 bases. The CDR3 length is 14 residues. The CDR3 coding sequence is TGTGCCAACAGCTTCGGGACACAAAATTCACCCCTCCACTTT. Amino acids: CANSFGTQNSPLHF.

The rearrangement joins TRBV11-2 to TRBJ1-1; possible D gene TRBD1, 6 bases. Trimming took 1 base from V and 7 from J, leaving 16 bases between them. CDR3 length: 15 residues. CDR1 and CDR2 (germline): SGHAT, FQNNGV. CDR3 in DNA: TGTGCCAGCAGCTTAGTCTCGGGGGCTAGTTATGAAGCTTTCTTT. This sequence encodes CASSLVSGASYEAFF.

The chain recombines TRBV5-6 with TRBJ1-2; possible D gene TRBD1, 6 bases. The CDR3 length is 14 residues. Trimming shortened V by 5 bases and J by 3 bases, and 14 bases separated the two germline ends. Germline values: CDR1 SGHDT, CDR2 YYEEEE. CDR3 sequence (DNA): TGTGCCAGCAGGCACAGGGCTCTGGACTATGGCTACACCTTC. It yields the protein CASRHRALDYGYTF.

The rearrangement uses TRBV29-1 and TRBJ2-7; 7 bases match TRBD2. Germline V CDR1 and CDR2: SQVTM, ANQGSEA. After removal of 3 bases from V and 0 bases from J, the junction contained 5 bases not matched to a gene. The CDR3 covers 14 residues. CDR3 DNA: TGCAGCGTTGAGTGCGGGGGTCCCTCCTACGAGCAGTACTTC. Its translation is CSVECGGPSYEQYF.

This clone has more than one count but fewer than ten. The chain recombines TRBV4-3 with TRBJ2-3; D is ambiguous. Germline V gives CDR1 LGHNA, CDR2 YSLEER. Between the trimmed V and J ends, which lost 0 bases and 4 bases, there was a span of 14 bases. This CDR3 region has 16 residues. The CDR3 protein is CASSQDLTVQSDTQYF. The DNA of the CDR3 is TGCGCCAGCAGCCAAGACTTGACCGTGCAATCAGATACGCAGTATTTT.

The rearrangement uses TRBV6-1 and TRBJ2-3; no clear D. V lost 5 bases to trimming and J lost 0 bases, with 12 bases between them. The CDR3 is 15 residues long. Germline CDR1 reads MNHNS; CDR2 reads SASEGT. This chain's CDR3 is CASSILQASTDTQYF. For the CDR3, the DNA is TGTGCCAGCAGTATCCTCCAGGCCAGCACAGATACGCAGTATTTT.

The V call is TRBV13, the J call TRBJ1-4; 8 bases fit TRBD1. The CDR3 has 15 residues. CDR1 and CDR2 from the germline V gene are PRHDT and FYEKMQ (reference sequence). Losses at the gene ends were 5 bases for V and 5 bases for J; bases not matched to a gene: 7. The CDR3 sequence is CASSTRTGRNEKLFF. The DNA of the CDR3 is TGTGCCAGCAGCACCCGGACAGGGCGAAATGAAAAACTGTTTTTT.

The chain joins TRBV2 to TRBJ2-5; D might be TRBD1 or TRBD2, each matching 7 bases. The CDR3 contains 17 residues. With 2 bases removed from V and 5 bases from J, the gap between germline ends came to 21 bases. Germline values: CDR1 SNHLY, CDR2 FYNNEI. CDR3 in DNA: TGTGCCAGCAGTGAACGGAGGCCAGGGGGGGTTGGGGAGACCCAGTACTTC. Residues: CASSERRPGGVGETQYF.

V is TRBV27 and J is TRBJ1-2; no reliable D call. V dropped 3 bases and J dropped 4 bases, with 12 bases sitting between them. Germline V CDR1 and CDR2: MNHEY, SMNVEV (reference sequence). The CDR3 length is 14 residues. The CDR3 protein is CASSFGPSSYGYTF. In nucleotides, the CDR3 is TGTGCCAGCAGTTTTGGGCCCTCCTCCTATGGCTACACCTTC.

This chain links TRBV7-8 with TRBJ1-5, with 10 positions matching TRBD1. Germline assignment: CDR1 SGHVS and CDR2 FQNEAQ. V shed 5 bases and J 5 bases; nucleotides not matched to a gene: 9. This CDR3 has 16 amino acids. The CDR3, as DNA: TGTGCCAGCAGCGGCACCGGGACAGGGGCCGATCAGCCCCAGCATTTT. Its translation: CASSGTGTGADQPQHF.

By share, this clone counts as medium-sized. The rearrangement links TRBV9 to TRBJ1-2; D is uncertain. With 0 bases removed from V and 9 bases from J, the gap between germline ends came to 18 bases. The germline V gene has CDR1 SGDLS and CDR2 YYNGEE. There are 15 residues in the CDR3. CDR3: CASSVEGVTSGRYTF. CDR3 DNA sequence: TGTGCCAGCAGCGTAGAAGGCGTGACCAGCGGCCGCTACACCTTC.

This chain's CDR3 is CASSPSGNNEQFF. CDR3 bases: TGTGCCAGCAGCCCGAGCGGTAACAATGAGCAGTTCTTC. The chain combines TRBV7-2 with TRBJ2-1; possibly TRBD2 for D (5 bases). The CDR3 runs 13 residues. The V and J ends lost 5 bases and 5 bases respectively, with 10 bases between them. The germline V gene has CDR1 SGHTA and CDR2 FQGNSA.

This clone was seen once. The chain employs TRBV2 and TRBJ2-6; no definite D call. The V and J ends lost 9 bases and 0 bases respectively, with 6 bases between them. The CDR3 extends over 13 amino acids. From germline, CDR1 is SNHLY and CDR2 FYNNEI. The CDR3 here is CARGISGANVLTF. CDR3 in DNA: TGTGCCAGGGGGATCTCTGGGGCCAACGTCCTGACTTTC.

This rearrangement joins TRBV15 to TRBJ2-3; no clear D. CDR1 is LNHNV, CDR2 YYDKDF, per germline (reference sequence). This CDR3 has 14 amino acids. V was shortened by 0 bases and J by 10 bases, with 14 bases between the two germline ends. CDR3 sequence: CATSRDSYPKSQYF. The CDR3 coding sequence is TGTGCCACCAGCAGAGATAGCTACCCGAAATCGCAGTATTTT.

This chain links TRBV6-6 with TRBJ2-5, with D unresolved. Germline CDR1 reads MNHNY; CDR2 reads SVGAGI (reference sequence). The CDR3 totals 11 residues. Trimming took off 2 bases at V and 4 bases at J, with 2 bases between the two ends. Here the CDR3 reads CASSYGETQYF. CDR3 nucleotides: TGTGCCAGCAGTTACGGAGAGACCCAGTACTTC.

This clone was seen more than once but under ten times. V and J are TRBV7-2 and TRBJ2-1; D possibly corresponds to TRBD2 (6 bases). The CDR3 runs 14 residues. V lost 4 bases and J 4 bases, leaving 11 bases between the germline ends. CDR1 and CDR2 from the germline V gene are SGHTA and FQGNSA. For the CDR3, the DNA is TGTGCCAGCAGCTGGGGACTGGGATACAATGAGCAGTTCTTC. It yields the protein CASSWGLGYNEQFF.

The gene calls are TRBV7-2 and TRBJ2-5, with D possibly being TRBD1 (6 bases). This CDR3 spans 15 amino acids. Trimming took off 1 base at V and 6 bases at J, with 15 bases between the two ends. CDR1 and CDR2 from the germline V gene are SGHTA and FQGNSA. CDR3 bases: TGTGCCAGCAGCTTAGGGGGCCAGGGGCGAAAGACCCAGTACTTC. Protein product: CASSLGGQGRKTQYF.

The chain joins TRBV30 to TRBJ2-3; maybe TRBD2 (6 bases). The V and J ends lost 0 bases and 8 bases respectively, with 9 bases between them. Germline V CDR1 and CDR2: GTSNPN, SVGIG (reference sequence). The CDR3 spans 12 residues. The CDR3: CAWSVSGFTQYF. CDR3 bases: TGTGCCTGGAGTGTAAGCGGGTTTACGCAGTATTTT.

This chain joins TRBV9 and TRBJ1-4; D perhaps matches TRBD1 (6 bases). V lost 4 bases, J lost 0 bases, and 10 bases lay in between. The CDR3 covers 15 residues. Germline V gene sequence: CDR1 SGDLS, CDR2 YYNGEE. The CDR3 DNA reads TGTGCCAGCAGCCCTAGGGGGGCAACTAATGAAAAACTGTTTTTT. Its translation is CASSPRGATNEKLFF. Using reference TRBV9 and TRBJ1-4 for the parts outside the CDR3, the full variable domain is DSGVTQTPKHLITATGQRVTLRCSPRSGDLSVYWYQQSLDQGLQFLIQYYNGEERAKGNILERFSAQQFPDLHSELNLSSLELGDSALYFCASSPRGATNEKLFFGSGTQLSVL.